This is a list of T cell receptor beta chains from one sample in a study of blood T cell repertoires in COVID-19. Sequencing used immunoSEQ multiplex PCR; TCRdb keeps in-frame clones, though not all of them. The sample lists over 100,000 clones, more than 80% occurring once. Sequenced: peripheral blood. The receptors shown here come from a human donor in a cohort sampled during active COVID-19. The CDR3 runs from the conserved cysteine through the conserved F or W. The order of the fields is V gene, D gene, J gene, clone size, CDR3 protein, CDR3 DNA. A D gene is named only where the DNA matches it firmly. Clone size appears in some rows only: once, few, many, or a class for an expanded clone.

V gene: TRBV6-5; D gene: TRBD1; J gene: TRBJ1-4; clone size: once; CDR3 protein: CASRRGQSNEKLFF; CDR3 DNA: TGTGCCAGCAGGCGGGGACAGAGTAATGAAAAACTGTTTTTT
V gene: TRBV6-5; D gene: NA; J gene: TRBJ1-1; clone size: few; CDR3 protein: CASSYGSGRARPKAFF; CDR3 DNA: TGTGCCAGCAGTTACGGTTCGGGCAGGGCGCGCCCTAAAGCTTTCTTT
V gene: TRBV4-3; D gene: TRBD1; J gene: TRBJ2-7; clone size: NA; CDR3 protein: CASSPEGQGYEQYF; CDR3 DNA: TGCGCCAGCAGCCCGGAGGGACAGGGCTACGAGCAGTACTTC
V gene: TRBV28; D gene: NA; J gene: TRBJ1-6; clone size: NA; CDR3 protein: CASSLRGLRGSPLHF; CDR3 DNA: TGTGCCAGCAGCCTCCGTGGACTCCGAGGATCACCCCTCCACTTT
V gene: TRBV9; D gene: NA; J gene: TRBJ1-3; clone size: NA; CDR3 protein: CASSVDGGLGNTIYF; CDR3 DNA: TGTGCCAGCAGCGTAGACGGGGGGCTTGGAAACACCATATATTTT
V gene: TRBV28; D gene: NA; J gene: TRBJ2-1; clone size: NA; CDR3 protein: CASSLREKLYEQFF; CDR3 DNA: TGTGCCAGCAGTTTGCGGGAAAAGTTGTATGAGCAGTTCTTC
V gene: TRBV6-5; D gene: NA; J gene: TRBJ1-1; clone size: NA; CDR3 protein: CASRTPGKNTEAFF; CDR3 DNA: TGTGCCAGCAGGACCCCGGGAAAGAACACTGAAGCTTTCTTT
V gene: TRBV7-8; D gene: NA; J gene: TRBJ1-1; clone size: NA; CDR3 protein: CASSPRRQADGGVGFF; CDR3 DNA: TGTGCCAGCAGCCCCCGTCGACAGGCCGATGGAGGTGTAGGTTTCTTT
V gene: TRBV7-2; D gene: TRBD2; J gene: TRBJ2-1; clone size: once; CDR3 protein: CASSSRLAGAAGEQFF; CDR3 DNA: TGTGCCAGCAGCTCGCGACTAGCGGGAGCAGCGGGCGAGCAGTTCTTC
V gene: TRBV7-8; D gene: TRBD1; J gene: TRBJ2-1; clone size: NA; CDR3 protein: CASSLVQGAYNEQFF; CDR3 DNA: TGTGCCAGCAGCTTAGTCCAGGGGGCGTACAATGAGCAGTTCTTC
V gene: TRBV7-2; D gene: TRBD2; J gene: TRBJ2-7; clone size: NA; CDR3 protein: CASSSGSFTYEQYF; CDR3 DNA: TGTGCCAGCAGTAGCGGGAGTTTCACCTACGAGCAGTACTTC